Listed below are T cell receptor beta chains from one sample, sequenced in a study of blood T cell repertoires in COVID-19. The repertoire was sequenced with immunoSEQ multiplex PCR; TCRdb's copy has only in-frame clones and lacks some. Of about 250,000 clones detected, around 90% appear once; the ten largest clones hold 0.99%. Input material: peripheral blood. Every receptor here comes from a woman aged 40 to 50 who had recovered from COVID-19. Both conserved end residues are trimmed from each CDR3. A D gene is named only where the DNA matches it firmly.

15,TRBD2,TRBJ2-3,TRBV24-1,ATSDPPGGPLGDTQY
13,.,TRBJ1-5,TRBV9,ASSPRDGGVQPQH
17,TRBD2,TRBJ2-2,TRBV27,ASTPGTSGRRGGAGELF
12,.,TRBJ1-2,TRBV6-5,ASRKGGNDYGYT
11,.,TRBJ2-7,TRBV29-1,SVEDQGRRGQY
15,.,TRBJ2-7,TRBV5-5,ASTLGVGRHQTYEQY
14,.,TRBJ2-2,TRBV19,ASSPGMGRSNGELF
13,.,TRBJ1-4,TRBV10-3,AISASGPGMEKLF
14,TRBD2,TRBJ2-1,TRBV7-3,ASSPGLAGLYNEQF
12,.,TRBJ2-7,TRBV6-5,ASSPSGGSYEQY
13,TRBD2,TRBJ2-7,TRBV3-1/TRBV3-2,ASSPRGGLSYEQY
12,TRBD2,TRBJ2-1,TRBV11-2,ASSLVGGVDEQF
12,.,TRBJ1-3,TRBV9,ASSVRQEGNTIY
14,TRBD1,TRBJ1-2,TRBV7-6,ASSLLRTGGNYGYT
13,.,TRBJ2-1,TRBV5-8,ASSLGLAPNNEQF
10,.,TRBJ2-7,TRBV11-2,ASSLDTYEQY
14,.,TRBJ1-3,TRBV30,AWSVGASGAGNTIY
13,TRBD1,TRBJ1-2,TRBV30,ACHKAGQGAFGYT
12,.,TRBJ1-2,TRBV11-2,ASSHPLGDYGYT
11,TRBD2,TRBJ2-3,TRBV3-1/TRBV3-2,ASSPGGADTQY
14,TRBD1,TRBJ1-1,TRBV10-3,AISEGTGAKNTEAF
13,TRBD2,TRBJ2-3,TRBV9,ASTWGGSPTDTQY
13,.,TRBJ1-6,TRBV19,ASSIGTGINSPLH
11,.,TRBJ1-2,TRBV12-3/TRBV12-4,ASSEATGYGYT
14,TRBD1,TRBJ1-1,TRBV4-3,ASSQLPGQGNTEAF
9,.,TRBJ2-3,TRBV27,ASRGGDTQY
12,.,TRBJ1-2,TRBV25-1,ASSGPGANYGYT
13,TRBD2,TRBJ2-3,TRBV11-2,ASRGLAGPTDTQY
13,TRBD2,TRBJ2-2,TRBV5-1,ASSSSGSRTGELF
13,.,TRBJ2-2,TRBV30,AWGGGLTNTGELF
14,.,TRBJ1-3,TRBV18,ASSPILQGSGNTIY
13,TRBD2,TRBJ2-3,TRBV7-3,ASSLSGGRGDTQY
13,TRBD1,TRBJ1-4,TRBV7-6,ASSLEGAGNEKLF
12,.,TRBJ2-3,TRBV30,AWRLGRGTDTQY
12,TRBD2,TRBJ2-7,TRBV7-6,ASSLAASGDEQY
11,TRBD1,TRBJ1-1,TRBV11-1,ASSPTQGAAAF